This T cell receptor beta chain was sequenced for a study of T cell repertoires in cytomegalovirus infection. Across the whole study: Well-studied HLA-B-restricted CMV epitopes were used in the study alongside recently identified HLA-C-restricted ones. It was the public TCR beta signatures that indicated both CMV infection and matching HLA type. Study findings and constraints: Ex vivo, HLA-C-restricted CMV-specific TCR beta clonotypes prevailed over the rest of the response. Public TCR beta family frequency separated CMV-and-HLA carriers, including in an independent cohort.

CDR1 is SGHKS and CDR2 is YYEKEE in the germline V gene (reference sequence). The V and J ends lost 5 bases and 1 base respectively, with 12 bases between them. The CDR3 loop spans 14 amino acids. TCRdb ran MiXCR on the reads and lists one entry per CDR3 protein. The data hold roughly 800,000 distinct CDR3 sequences, with under 35% observed a single time. Worth noting for this clonotype: The antigen is unknown.

The receptor was isolated from a human donor in good health (CMV status not recorded). Some clones in this sample may be carry-over from other donors' samples. Material: cultured CD8+ T cells from PBMCs, obtained from culture after CMV antigen stimulation. The genes are TRBV5-5 and TRBJ2-5; no definite D call. The CDR3 here is CASRLPGIQETQYF. CDR3 coding DNA: TGTGCCAGCAGACTACCGGGCATCCAAGAGACCCAGTACTTC.